In its sample, the clone carrying this TCR beta chain was seen once. This sample was included in a study of breast tumors, draining lymph nodes, adjacent tissues. In TCRdb, the multiplex PCR reads were re-called with MiXCR into one record per CDR3 protein. The sample has just under 65,000 distinct CDR3 sequences; 45% to 65% are singletons. In germline, CDR1 is SGHTA, CDR2 FQGNSA. V was clipped by 4 bases and J by 4 bases, with 13 bases between them. The CDR3 has 14 residues. The chain is built from TRBV7-2 and TRBJ1-2; possible D gene TRBD1, 6 bases. Specimen: breast tumor tissue. This clonotype was obtained from a female donor with breast cancer. Some clones in this sample may be carry-over from other donors' samples. The chain's CDR3 is CASSSPRGTYGYTF. CDR3 bases: TGTGCCAGCAGCTCTCCTAGGGGGACCTATGGCTACACCTTC.